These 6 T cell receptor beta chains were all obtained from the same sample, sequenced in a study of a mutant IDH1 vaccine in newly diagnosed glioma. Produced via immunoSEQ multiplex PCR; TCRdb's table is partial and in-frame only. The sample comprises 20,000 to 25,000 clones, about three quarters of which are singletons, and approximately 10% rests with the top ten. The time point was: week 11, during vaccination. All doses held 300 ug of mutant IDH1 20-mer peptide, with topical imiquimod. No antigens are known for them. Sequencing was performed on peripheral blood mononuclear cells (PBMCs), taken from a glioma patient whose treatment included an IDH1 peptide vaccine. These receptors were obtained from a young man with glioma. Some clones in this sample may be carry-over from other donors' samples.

CDR3 loop: CASSPNAGTGSGNTIYF. DNA for the CDR3: TGTGCCAGCAGCCCCAACGCCGGGACAGGGTCGGGAAACACCATATATTTT. V usage is TRBV28 and J usage is TRBJ1-3; 9 bases agree with TRBD1. Germline trimming cut 6 bases from V and 4 bases from J; bases unmatched to any gene: 13. The germline gives CDR1 MDHEN, CDR2 SYDVKM. The CDR3 length is 17 residues.

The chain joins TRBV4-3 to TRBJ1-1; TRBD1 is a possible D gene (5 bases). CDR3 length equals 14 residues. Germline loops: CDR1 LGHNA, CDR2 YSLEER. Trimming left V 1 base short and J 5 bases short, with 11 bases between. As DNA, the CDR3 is TGCGCCAGCAGCCAAGCGAGGGGTTGGACTGAAGCTTTCTTT. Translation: CASSQARGWTEAFF.

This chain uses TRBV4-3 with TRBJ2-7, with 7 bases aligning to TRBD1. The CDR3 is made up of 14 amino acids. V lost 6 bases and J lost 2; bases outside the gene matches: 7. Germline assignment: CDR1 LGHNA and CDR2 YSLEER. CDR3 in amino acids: CASSLAGGTYEQYF. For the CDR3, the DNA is TGCGCCAGCAGTCTGGCAGGGGGTACCTACGAGCAGTACTTC.

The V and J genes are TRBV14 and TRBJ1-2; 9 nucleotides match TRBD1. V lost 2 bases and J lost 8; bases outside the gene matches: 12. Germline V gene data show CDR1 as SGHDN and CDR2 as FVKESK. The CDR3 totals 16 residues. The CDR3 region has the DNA TGTGCCAGCAGCCAATTATCCGGGACAGGGACGAGGGGCTACACCTTC. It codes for CASSQLSGTGTRGYTF.

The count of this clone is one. CDR3 protein: CASSQGDRNTEAFF. The CDR3 DNA reads as TGTGCCAGCAGCCAAGGGGATAGAAACACTGAAGCTTTCTTT. The rearrangement joins TRBV4-2 to TRBJ1-1, with no clear D. V dropped 1 base and J dropped 2 bases, with 8 bases sitting between them. Germline lookup yields CDR1 LGHNA and CDR2 YNFKEQ. The CDR3 is 14 amino acids.

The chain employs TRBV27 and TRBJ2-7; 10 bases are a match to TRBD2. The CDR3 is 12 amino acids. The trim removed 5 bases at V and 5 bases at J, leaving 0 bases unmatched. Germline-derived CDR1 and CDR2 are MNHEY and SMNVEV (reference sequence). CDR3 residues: CASSSGRDEQYF. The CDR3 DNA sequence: TGTGCCAGCAGTAGCGGGAGGGACGAGCAGTACTTC.